Listed below are T cell receptor beta chains from one sample, sequenced in a study of blood T cell repertoires in COVID-19. This table comes from immunoSEQ multiplex PCR, and its TCRdb copy is limited to in-frame clones, with some not included. The table records 200,000 or so clones, 86% of them present only once. The specimen was PBMCs or T cells enriched from blood (not recorded which). The receptors stem from a woman aged 35 to 49 with acute COVID-19. Both conserved end residues are part of each CDR3. A D gene is named only where the DNA matches it firmly. Not every row has a clone size; where given, it reads once, few, many or a size class.

abundance	j_gene	v_gene	d_gene	CDR3aa	CDR3nt
NA	TRBJ1-6	TRBV9	TRBD1	CASSPGTVSNSPLHF	TGTGCCAGCAGCCCCGGGACAGTTAGTAATTCACCCCTCCACTTT
NA	TRBJ1-2	TRBV7-8	TRBD1	CASSPSDREMGGYTF	TGTGCCAGCAGCCCCAGCGACAGGGAAATGGGAGGCTACACCTTC
once	TRBJ1-6	TRBV5-4	NA	CASSLNRDSPLHF	TGTGCCAGCAGCTTGAACAGGGACTCACCCCTCCACTTT
many	TRBJ2-1	TRBV2	TRBD1	CAKGQGLPREQFF	TGTGCCAAGGGACAGGGGCTACCTCGGGAGCAGTTCTTC
NA	TRBJ1-1	TRBV11-3	NA	CASSLGWGLEAFF	TGTGCCAGCAGCCTAGGTTGGGGGCTTGAAGCTTTCTTT
NA	TRBJ2-7	TRBV6-1	TRBD2	CASSEGPSWLADSYEQYF	TGTGCCAGCAGTGAAGGGCCTAGCTGGCTAGCGGATTCCTACGAGCAGTACTTC
once	TRBJ1-6	TRBV6-2/TRBV6-3	NA	CASSRGSDSPLHF	TGTGCCAGCAGTCGGGGGTCTGATTCACCCCTCCACTTT
once	TRBJ2-1	TRBV9	NA	CASSALDGQGQFF	TGTGCCAGCAGCGCCCTGGACGGACAAGGGCAGTTCTTC
NA	TRBJ1-5	TRBV27	TRBD1	CASSPRGLSNQPQHF	TGTGCCAGCAGTCCTAGGGGGCTTAGCAATCAGCCCCAGCATTTT
NA	TRBJ1-1	TRBV18	NA	CASSSSQGESEAFF	TGTGCCAGCTCATCAAGTCAAGGGGAATCTGAAGCTTTCTTT
once	TRBJ2-1	TRBV7-6	NA	CASSLDRANEQFF	TGTGCCAGCAGCTTAGACAGGGCGAATGAGCAGTTCTTC
NA	TRBJ1-1	TRBV5-1	TRBD1	CASSLAGTGGTEAFF	TGCGCCAGCAGCTTGGCCGGGACAGGGGGCACTGAAGCTTTCTTT
NA	TRBJ1-2	TRBV4-1	NA	CASSQERGPTDGYTF	TGCGCCAGCAGCCAAGAGCGGGGTCCGACCGATGGCTACACCTTC
NA	TRBJ1-4	TRBV12-5	NA	CASGGGGAGLKLFF	TGTGCTAGTGGGGGGGGTGGAGCCGGCTTAAAACTGTTTTTT
once	TRBJ1-6	TRBV30	TRBD1	CAWSVPTGLYNSPLHF	TGTGCCTGGAGTGTTCCGACAGGGCTCTATAATTCACCCCTCCACTTT
NA	TRBJ2-7	TRBV9	NA	CASSVSSGLDEQYF	TGTGCCAGCAGCGTTTCGTCAGGGCTCGACGAGCAGTACTTC
NA	TRBJ2-1	TRBV4-3	NA	CASSQGGYTYNEQFF	TGCGCCAGCAGCCAAGGGGGCTACACCTACAATGAGCAGTTCTTC
few	TRBJ1-3	TRBV2	TRBD1	CASSPDDRAGNTIYF	TGTGCCAGCAGTCCCGATGACAGGGCTGGAAACACCATATATTTT
NA	TRBJ1-1	TRBV6-5	NA	CASSGEGGNTEAFF	TGTGCCAGCTCAGGGGAGGGAGGGAACACTGAAGCTTTCTTT
NA	TRBJ2-3	TRBV5-5	TRBD1	CASSFRTGGNRDTQYF	TGTGCCAGCAGCTTTAGGACAGGGGGGAATCGAGATACGCAGTATTTT
NA	TRBJ1-1	TRBV7-6	TRBD1	CASSLYPGQRAGLNTEAFF	TGTGCCAGCAGCTTATACCCGGGACAGCGGGCTGGACTGAACACTGAAGCTTTCTTT
NA	TRBJ1-2	TRBV3-1/TRBV3-2	TRBD1	CASSPWTGEAGGYTF	TGTGCCAGCAGCCCCTGGACAGGGGAGGCAGGGGGCTACACCTTC
NA	TRBJ1-2	TRBV11-2	TRBD1	CASSPIRDRRDGYTF	TGTGCCAGCAGCCCTATCCGGGACAGGAGGGATGGCTACACCTTC
NA	TRBJ2-3	TRBV6-2/TRBV6-3	TRBD1	CASSYGDRDADTQYF	TGTGCCAGCAGTTACGGGGACAGGGACGCAGATACGCAGTATTTT
NA	TRBJ1-1	TRBV29-1	NA	CSVEGQMNTEAFF	TGCAGCGTTGAAGGACAGATGAACACTGAAGCTTTCTTT
NA	TRBJ1-2	TRBV12-5	NA	CASGSPRGFRAANYGYTF	TGTGCTAGTGGTTCGCCCCGCGGGTTCCGGGCAGCGAACTATGGCTACACCTTC
NA	TRBJ2-5	TRBV6-5	TRBD2	CASTNRLAGEETQYF	TGTGCCAGCACCAACCGGCTAGCGGGGGAAGAGACCCAGTACTTC
few	TRBJ1-1	TRBV5-6	TRBD1	CASSLAGTGNEAFF	TGTGCCAGCAGCCTAGCCGGGACAGGGAATGAAGCTTTCTTT
NA	TRBJ1-1	TRBV4-2	TRBD1	CASSQPGQGNTEAFF	TGTGCCAGCAGCCAACCTGGACAGGGGAACACTGAAGCTTTCTTT
NA	TRBJ2-1	TRBV5-1	TRBD2	CASSLAGAAYNEQFF	TGCGCCAGCAGCCTAGCGGGGGCGGCCTACAATGAGCAGTTCTTC
NA	TRBJ2-5	TRBV13	NA	CASSLVRVGKTQYF	TGTGCCAGCAGCTTAGTCAGAGTCGGGAAGACCCAGTACTTC
NA	TRBJ1-1	TRBV19	NA	CATGPRRGTEAFF	TGTGCCACGGGCCCTCGAAGGGGGACTGAAGCTTTCTTT
NA	TRBJ2-5	TRBV11-2	TRBD2	CASSSGRETQYF	TGTGCCAGCAGTTCCGGGAGGGAGACCCAGTACTTC
NA	TRBJ1-5	TRBV19	NA	CASSIPSGGQPQHF	TGTGCCAGTAGTATACCTTCCGGAGGGCAGCCCCAGCATTTT
NA	TRBJ2-1	TRBV5-5	NA	CASSPGTVEQFF	TGTGCCAGCAGCCCCGGGACTGTTGAGCAGTTCTTC
NA	TRBJ1-2	TRBV2	TRBD1	CASFEDRDYGYTF	TGTGCCAGCTTTGAGGACAGGGACTATGGCTACACCTTC
NA	TRBJ1-6	TRBV3-1/TRBV3-2	TRBD1	CASSRAGTGFNSPLHF	TGTGCCAGCAGCCGAGCCGGGACAGGGTTCAATTCACCCCTCCACTTT
NA	TRBJ2-1	TRBV13	NA	CASTGSSYNEQFF	TGTGCCAGCACTGGGAGCTCCTACAATGAGCAGTTCTTC
NA	TRBJ1-1	TRBV4-3	TRBD1	CASSQARQGLTTEAFF	TGCGCCAGCAGCCAGGCCCGACAGGGTTTGACCACTGAAGCTTTCTTT
NA	TRBJ2-7	TRBV19	TRBD1	CASSPWGQGTEEQYF	TGTGCCAGTAGTCCCTGGGGACAGGGGACTGAAGAGCAGTACTTC
NA	TRBJ1-4	TRBV6-1	NA	CASSAHRQVELEKLFF	TGTGCCAGCAGTGCACATCGACAGGTGGAGCTCGAAAAACTGTTTTTT
NA	TRBJ1-1	TRBV3-1/TRBV3-2	NA	CASSQGGKAEAFF	TGTGCCAGCAGCCAAGGAGGGAAAGCGGAAGCTTTCTTT
NA	TRBJ1-1	TRBV3-1/TRBV3-2	NA	CASSRGQFEAFF	TGTGCCAGCAGCCGCGGACAGTTTGAAGCTTTCTTT